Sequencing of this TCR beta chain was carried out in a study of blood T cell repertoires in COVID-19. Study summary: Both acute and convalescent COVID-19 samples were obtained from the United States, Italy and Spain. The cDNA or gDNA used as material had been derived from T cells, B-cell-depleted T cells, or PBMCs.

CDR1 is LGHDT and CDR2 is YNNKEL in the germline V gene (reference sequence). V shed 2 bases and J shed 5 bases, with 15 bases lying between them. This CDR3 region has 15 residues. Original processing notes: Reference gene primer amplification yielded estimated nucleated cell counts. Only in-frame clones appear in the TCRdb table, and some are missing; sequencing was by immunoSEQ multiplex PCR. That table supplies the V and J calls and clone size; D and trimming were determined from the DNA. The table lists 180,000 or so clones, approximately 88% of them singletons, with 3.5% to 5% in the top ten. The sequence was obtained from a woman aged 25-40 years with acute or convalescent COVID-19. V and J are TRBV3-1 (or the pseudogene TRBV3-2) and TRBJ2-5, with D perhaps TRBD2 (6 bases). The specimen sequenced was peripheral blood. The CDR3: CASSQTTRDSETQYF. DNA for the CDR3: TGTGCCAGCAGCCAAACGACTAGGGATAGCGAGACCCAGTACTTC.